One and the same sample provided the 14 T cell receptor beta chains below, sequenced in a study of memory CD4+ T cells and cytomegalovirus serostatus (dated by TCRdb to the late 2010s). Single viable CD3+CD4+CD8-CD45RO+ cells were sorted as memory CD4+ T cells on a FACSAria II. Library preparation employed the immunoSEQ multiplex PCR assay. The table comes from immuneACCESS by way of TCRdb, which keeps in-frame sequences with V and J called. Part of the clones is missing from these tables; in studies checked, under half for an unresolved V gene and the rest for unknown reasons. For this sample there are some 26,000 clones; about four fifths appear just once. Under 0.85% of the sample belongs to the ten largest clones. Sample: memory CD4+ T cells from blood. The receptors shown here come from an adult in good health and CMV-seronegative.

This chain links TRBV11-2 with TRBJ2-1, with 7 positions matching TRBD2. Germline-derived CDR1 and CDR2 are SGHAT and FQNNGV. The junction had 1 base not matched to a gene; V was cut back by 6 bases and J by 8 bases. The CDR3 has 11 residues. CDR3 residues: CASRRGYEQFF. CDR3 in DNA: TGTGCCAGCAGGCGGGGGTATGAGCAGTTCTTC.

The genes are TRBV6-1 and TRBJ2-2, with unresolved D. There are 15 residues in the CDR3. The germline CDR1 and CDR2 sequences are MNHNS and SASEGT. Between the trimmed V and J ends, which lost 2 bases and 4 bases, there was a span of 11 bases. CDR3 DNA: TGTGCCAGCAGTGAAAGGACGGTTACCACCGGGGAGCTGTTTTTT. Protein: CASSERTVTTGELFF.

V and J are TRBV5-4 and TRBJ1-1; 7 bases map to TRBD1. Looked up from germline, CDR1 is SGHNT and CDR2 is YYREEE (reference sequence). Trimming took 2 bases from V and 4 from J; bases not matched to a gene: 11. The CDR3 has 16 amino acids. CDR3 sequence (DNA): TGTGCCAGCAGCTTCGCCCCGACAGGGACGCGCACTGAAGCTTTCTTT. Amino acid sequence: CASSFAPTGTRTEAFF.

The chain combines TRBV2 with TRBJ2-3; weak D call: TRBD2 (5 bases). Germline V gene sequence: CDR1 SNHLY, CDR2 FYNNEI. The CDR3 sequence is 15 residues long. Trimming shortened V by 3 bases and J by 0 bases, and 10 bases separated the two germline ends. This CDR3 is CASSDLGGSTDTQYF. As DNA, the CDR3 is TGTGCCAGCAGTGACCTGGGCGGGAGCACAGATACGCAGTATTTT.

CDR3 sequence: CASGLGASEQYF. Here the CDR3 DNA reads TGTGCCAGCGGTCTGGGGGCGAGCGAGCAGTACTTC. V and J are TRBV7-9 and TRBJ2-7; D may be TRBD1 (6 bases). V gave up 8 bases and J gave up 6 bases, with 14 bases separating them. CDR3 length: 12 residues. Germline values: CDR1 SEHNR, CDR2 FQNEAQ (reference sequence).

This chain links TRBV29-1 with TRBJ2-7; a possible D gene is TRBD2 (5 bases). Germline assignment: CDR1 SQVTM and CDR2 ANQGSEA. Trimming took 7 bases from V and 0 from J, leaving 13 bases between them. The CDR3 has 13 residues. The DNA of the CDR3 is TGCAGCGCCTGGACGGGGTTCTCCTACGAGCAGTACTTC. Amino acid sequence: CSAWTGFSYEQYF.

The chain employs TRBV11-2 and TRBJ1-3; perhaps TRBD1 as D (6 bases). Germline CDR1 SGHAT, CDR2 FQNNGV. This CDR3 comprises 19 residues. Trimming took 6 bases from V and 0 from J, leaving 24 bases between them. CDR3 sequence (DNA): TGTGCCAGCAGTCGAAGGGACGGGCACAGGGTCTACTCTGGAAACACCATATATTTT. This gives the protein CASSRRDGHRVYSGNTIYF. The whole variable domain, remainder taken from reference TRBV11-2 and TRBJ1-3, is EAGVAQSPRYKIIEKRQSVAFWCNPISGHATLYWYQQILGQGPKLLIQFQNNGVVDDSQLPKDRFSAERLKGVDSTLKIQPAKLEDSAVYLCASSRRDGHRVYSGNTIYFGEGSWLTVV.

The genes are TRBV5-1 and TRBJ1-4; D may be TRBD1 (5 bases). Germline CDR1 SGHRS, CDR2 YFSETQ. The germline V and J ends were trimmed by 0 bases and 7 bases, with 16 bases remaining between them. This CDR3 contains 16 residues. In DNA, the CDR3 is TGCGCCAGCAGCTTGGGATCTGCGCAGGGTGCTGAAAAACTGTTTTTT. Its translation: CASSLGSAQGAEKLFF.

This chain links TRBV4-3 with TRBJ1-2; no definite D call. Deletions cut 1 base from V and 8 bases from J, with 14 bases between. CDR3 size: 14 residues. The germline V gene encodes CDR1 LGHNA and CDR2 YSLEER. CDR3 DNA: TGCGCCAGCAGCCAAGTCCTGCGGAGGAGCGGCTACACCTTC. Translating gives CASSQVLRRSGYTF.

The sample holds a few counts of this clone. The CDR3 loop is CASRLRPQHF. DNA for the CDR3: TGTGCCAGCCGACTCAGGCCCCAGCATTTT. The gene calls are TRBV21-1 and TRBJ1-5. TRBV21-1 is termed a pseudogene. There are 10 residues in the CDR3.

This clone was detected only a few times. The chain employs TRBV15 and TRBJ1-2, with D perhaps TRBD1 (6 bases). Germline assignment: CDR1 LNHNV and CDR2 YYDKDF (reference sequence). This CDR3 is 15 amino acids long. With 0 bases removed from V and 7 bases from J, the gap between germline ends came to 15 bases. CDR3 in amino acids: CATSRDGNRAGGYTF. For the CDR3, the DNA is TGTGCCACCAGCAGAGATGGGAACAGGGCGGGTGGCTACACCTTC.

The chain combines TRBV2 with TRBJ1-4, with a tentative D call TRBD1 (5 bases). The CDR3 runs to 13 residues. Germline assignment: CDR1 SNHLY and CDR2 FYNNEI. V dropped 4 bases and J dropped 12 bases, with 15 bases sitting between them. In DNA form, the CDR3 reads TGTGCCAGCAGTGGGACCCCGGGGGGGGAACTGTTTTTT. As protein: CASSGTPGGELFF.

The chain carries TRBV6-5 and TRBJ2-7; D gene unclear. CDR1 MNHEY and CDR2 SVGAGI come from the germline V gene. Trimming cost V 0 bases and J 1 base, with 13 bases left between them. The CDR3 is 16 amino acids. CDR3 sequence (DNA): TGTGCCAGCAGTTACTCCTCCCGGGCGGAATCCTACGAGCAGTACTTC. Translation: CASSYSSRAESYEQYF.

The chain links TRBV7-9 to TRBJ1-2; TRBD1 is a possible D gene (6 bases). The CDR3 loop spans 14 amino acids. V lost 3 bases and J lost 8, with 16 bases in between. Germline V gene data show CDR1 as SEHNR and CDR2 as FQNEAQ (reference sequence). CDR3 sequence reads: CASSFSGEAEGYTF. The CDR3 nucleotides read TGTGCCAGCAGCTTTTCAGGGGAGGCAGAGGGCTACACCTTC.